What follows is one T cell receptor (beta chain) and its context. Its specific antigen is unknown. Base qualities are not recorded, but no much larger clone differs from it by a single base. Inclusive of the bounding cysteine and phenylalanine, the CDR3 is 15 residues long. This entry keeps only the CDR3 DNA: 45 bases, framed from base 1. The CDR1 and CDR2 encoded by the germline V gene are SGHVS and FNYEAQ. V is clipped by 7 bases and J by 5 bases, and the sequence between their germline boundaries is 17 bases long. This specimen comes from a study of CD4 T cells in relation to SARS-CoV-2 and coronaviruses (dated by TCRdb to the early 2020s). Background on the whole study: In the ViraFEST assay, PBMCs were cultured with antigen for approximately ten days, after which TCR beta CDR3s were sequenced to identify antigen-specific clonal expansions. The negative reference condition was either a culture with an HIV-1 Nef peptide pool or a culture with no peptide. Patient-derived lymphoblastoid cell lines were used to map the HLA restriction of shared crossreactive spike epitopes. The study assessed, at the TCR clonotype level, memory CD4+ T cell crossreactivity between SARS-CoV-2 and common cold coronavirus spike proteins. The Adaptive Biotechnologies TCR-sequencing kit was used to sequence samples from a few pre-COVID donors and the naive versus memory experiments, whereas other data were Illumina-based. For other donors in the study, expansion assays were sequenced with a different, Illumina-based TCR-beta assay.

The library was made by the immunoSEQ multiplex PCR assay. The source study handled its data this way. During preprocessing, nonproductive sequences were discarded, as were any CDR3s that did not begin with C, did not end with F or W, or were shorter than 7 amino acids. The MANAFEST web app identified antigen-specific clonotypes based on expansion compared with the reference and other culture wells. A clone was considered positive if the clone showed significant expansion compared with the reference culture in 2 of 3 replicate wells at an FDR below 0.05. For a clone to be considered positive, significant expansion relative to all other tandem wells and an odds ratio above 5 were also required. After three terminal residues were trimmed from each end, CDR3 homology was quantified as pairwise Levenshtein distance using the stringdist R package. The table comes from immuneACCESS by way of TCRdb, which keeps in-frame sequences with V and J called. Part of the clones is missing from these tables; in studies checked, under half for an unresolved V gene and the rest for unknown reasons. The V and J calls and clone size were taken over from that table, and D and trimming were inferred from the DNA. For this sample there are about 23,000 clones; 76% appear just once. The ten largest account for approximately 30% of the sample.

CD4+ T cells from unexposed donors were collected before the COVID-19 pandemic (2011-2018). The EasySep CD4+ T cell isolation kit was used to isolate CD4+ T cells once the cultures had run for ten to eleven days. As cell numbers permitted, CD4+ T cells from unexposed donors were tested for reactivity to SARS-CoV-2 S and N and to four common cold coronavirus spike pools. PBMCs were cultured at over 1.5 million per well in IMDM supplemented with 5% human AB serum and 10 IU/ml IL-2. Half of the culture medium was replaced with fresh IL-2-containing medium on days 3 and 7. In general, triplicate replicate wells were used for every peptide culture condition. The leukapheresis product for the unexposed donors was obtained through commercial purchase. PBMCs were isolated from leukapheresis product or whole blood by Ficoll-Paque PLUS gradient centrifugation. PBMCs were either cryopreserved at -140°C or used fresh in the expansion assay. The QIAamp Micro DNA Kit was used to extract genomic DNA from the CD4+ T cells.

The paper as a whole reports these results and caveats: Crossreactive clones showed significantly weaker SARS-CoV-2-driven expansion than monoreactive clones, consistent with antigenic imprinting. Crossreactivity analysis centred on spike protein, so crossreactivity against other viral proteins was not assessed. Small numbers of patients and of tested TCRs limited the study. No donor contributed both pre-pandemic and post-infection samples, which limited tracing the source of pre-existing responses. In about 60% of donors, memory CD4+ clonotypes turned up that crossrecognized SARS-CoV-2 and at least one common cold coronavirus spike.

Specimen: CD4+ T cells from PBMCs, cultured in vitro. This sequence originates from a human donor in good health. The chain uses TRBV7-6 and TRBJ2-2; the D segment may tentatively be TRBD1 or TRBD2, each giving 5 matched bases. The nucleotide sequence is TGTGCCAGCACCCGGGGTGGGGCGTTTACCGGGGAGCTGTTTTTT. It encodes CASTRGGAFTGELFF.